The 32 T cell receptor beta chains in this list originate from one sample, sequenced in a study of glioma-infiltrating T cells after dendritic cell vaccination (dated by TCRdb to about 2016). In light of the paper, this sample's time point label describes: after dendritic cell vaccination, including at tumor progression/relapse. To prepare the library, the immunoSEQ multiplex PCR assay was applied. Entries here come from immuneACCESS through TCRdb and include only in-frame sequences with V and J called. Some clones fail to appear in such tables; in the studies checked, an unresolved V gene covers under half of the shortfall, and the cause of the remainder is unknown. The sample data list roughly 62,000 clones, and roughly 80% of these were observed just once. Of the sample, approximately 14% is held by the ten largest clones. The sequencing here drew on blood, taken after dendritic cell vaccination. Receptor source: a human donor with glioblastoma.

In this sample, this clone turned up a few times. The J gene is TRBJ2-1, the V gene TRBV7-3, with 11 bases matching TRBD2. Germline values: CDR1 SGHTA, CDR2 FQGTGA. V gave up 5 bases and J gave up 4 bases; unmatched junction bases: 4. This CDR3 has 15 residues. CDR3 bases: TGTGCCAGCAGCATAGTAGCGGGGGGGTACAATGAGCAGTTCTTC. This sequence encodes CASSIVAGGYNEQFF.

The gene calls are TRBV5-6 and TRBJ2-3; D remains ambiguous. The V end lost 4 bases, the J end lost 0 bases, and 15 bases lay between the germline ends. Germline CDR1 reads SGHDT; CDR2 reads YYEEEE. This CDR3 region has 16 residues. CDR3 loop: CASSPILPRSTDTQYF. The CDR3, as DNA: TGTGCCAGCAGCCCGATTCTCCCGAGGAGCACAGATACGCAGTATTTT.

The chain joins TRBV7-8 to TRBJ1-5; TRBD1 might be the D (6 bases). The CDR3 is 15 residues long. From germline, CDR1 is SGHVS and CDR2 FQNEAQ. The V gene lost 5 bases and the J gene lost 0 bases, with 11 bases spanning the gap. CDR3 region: CASSPRDISNQPQHF. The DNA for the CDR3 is TGTGCCAGCAGCCCCCGGGACATTAGCAATCAGCCCCAGCATTTT.

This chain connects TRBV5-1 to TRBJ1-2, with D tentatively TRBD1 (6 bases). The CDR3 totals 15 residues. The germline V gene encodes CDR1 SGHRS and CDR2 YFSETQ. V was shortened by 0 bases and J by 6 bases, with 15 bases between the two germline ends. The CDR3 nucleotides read TGCGCCAGCAGCTTGGACCCAGGGGAGCAGGATGGCTACACCTTC. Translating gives CASSLDPGEQDGYTF.

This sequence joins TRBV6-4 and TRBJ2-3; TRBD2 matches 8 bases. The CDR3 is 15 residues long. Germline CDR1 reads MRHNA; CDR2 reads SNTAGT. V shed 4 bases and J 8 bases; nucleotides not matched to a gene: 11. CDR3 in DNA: TGTGCCAGCAGTGCCGACGGGACTAGACTAACTACGCAGTATTTT. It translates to CASSADGTRLTTQYF.

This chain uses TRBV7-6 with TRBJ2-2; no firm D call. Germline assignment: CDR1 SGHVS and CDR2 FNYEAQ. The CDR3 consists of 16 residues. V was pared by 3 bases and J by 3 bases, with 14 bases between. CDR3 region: CASSFRPGSYTGELFF. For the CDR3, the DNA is TGTGCCAGCAGCTTCCGCCCAGGCAGCTACACCGGGGAGCTGTTTTTT.

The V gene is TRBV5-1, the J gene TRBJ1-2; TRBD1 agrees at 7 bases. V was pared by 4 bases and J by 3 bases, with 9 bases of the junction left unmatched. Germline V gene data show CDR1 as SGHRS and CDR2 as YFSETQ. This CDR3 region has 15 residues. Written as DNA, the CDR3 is TGCGCCAGCAGCCCGGGGGCCAGGGGGGACTATGGCTACACCTTC. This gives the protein CASSPGARGDYGYTF.

The DNA of the CDR3 is TGTGCCAGCACCAGGACAGGAGTAGGACACTATGGCTACACCTTC. This codes for CASTRTGVGHYGYTF. The chain is built from TRBV7-9 and TRBJ1-2; 7 bases are shared with TRBD1. CDR1 is SEHNR, CDR2 FQNEAQ, per germline (reference sequence). The CDR3 is made up of 15 amino acids. V gave up 7 bases and J gave up 3 bases; unmatched junction bases: 11.

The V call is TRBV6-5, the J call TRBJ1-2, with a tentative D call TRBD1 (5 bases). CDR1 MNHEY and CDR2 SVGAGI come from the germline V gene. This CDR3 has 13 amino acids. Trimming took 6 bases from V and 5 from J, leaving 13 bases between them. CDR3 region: CASSRDTPYGYTF. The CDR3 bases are TGTGCCAGCAGCAGGGATACACCATATGGCTACACCTTC.

The CDR3 DNA reads TGTGCCAGCAGCTTAGACCTAGCGGGGCTTTACAATGAGCAGTTCTTC. It translates to CASSLDLAGLYNEQFF. This chain connects TRBV7-9 to TRBJ2-1, with 9 bases aligning to TRBD2. Per germline, CDR1 SEHNR and CDR2 FQNEAQ (reference sequence). The ends lost 1 base at V and 4 bases at J; junction bases unmatched: 5. The CDR3 runs 16 residues.

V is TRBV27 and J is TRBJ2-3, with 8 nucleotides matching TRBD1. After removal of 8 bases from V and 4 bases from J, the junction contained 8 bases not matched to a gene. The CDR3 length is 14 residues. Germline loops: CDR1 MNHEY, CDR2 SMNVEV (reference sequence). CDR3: CASQNRGFADTQYF. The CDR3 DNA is TGTGCCAGCCAGAACAGGGGGTTTGCAGATACGCAGTATTTT.

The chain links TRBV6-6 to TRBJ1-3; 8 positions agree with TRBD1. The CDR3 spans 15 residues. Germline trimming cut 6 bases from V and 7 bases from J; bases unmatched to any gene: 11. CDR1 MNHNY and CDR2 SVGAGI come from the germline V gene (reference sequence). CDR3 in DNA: TGTGCCAGCAGCCGTGGGACAGGAATTCGGAACACCATATATTTT. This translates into CASSRGTGIRNTIYF.

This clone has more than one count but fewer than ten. The CDR3 DNA sequence: TGTGCCAGCAGCTTGGACTGGAACACCGGGGAGCTGTTTTTT. Protein sequence: CASSLDWNTGELFF. This chain links TRBV5-4 with TRBJ2-2; no clear D gene. Germline CDR1 is SGHNT and CDR2 is YYREEE (reference sequence). V shed 0 bases and J shed 1 base, with 4 bases lying between them. The CDR3 has 14 amino acids. Full variable domain (missing parts from reference TRBV5-4 and TRBJ2-2): ETGVTQSPTHLIKTRGQQVTLRCSSQSGHNTVSWYQQALGQGPQFIFQYYREEENGRGNFPPRFSGLQFPNYSSELNVNALELDDSALYLCASSLDWNTGELFFGEGSRLTVL.

The CDR3 DNA reads as TGTGCCAGTAGTATAGAGGGGGGTATCAGTCAGCCCCAGCATTTT. Protein: CASSIEGGISQPQHF. The V call is TRBV19, the J call TRBJ1-5; D is possibly TRBD1 (5 bases). This CDR3 is built from 15 residues. Germline V gene sequence: CDR1 LNHDA, CDR2 SQIVND (reference sequence). Trimming left V 0 bases short and J 6 bases short, with 12 bases between. Variable domain in full (rest from reference TRBV19 and TRBJ1-5): DGGITQSPKYLFRKEGQNVTLSCEQNLNHDAMYWYRQDPGQGLRLIYYSQIVNDFQKGDIAEGYSVSREKKESFPLTVTSAQKNPTAFYLCASSIEGGISQPQHFGDGTRLSIL.

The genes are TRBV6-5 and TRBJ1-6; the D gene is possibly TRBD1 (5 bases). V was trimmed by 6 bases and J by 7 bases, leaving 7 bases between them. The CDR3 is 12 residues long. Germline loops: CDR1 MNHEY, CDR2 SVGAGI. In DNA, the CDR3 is TGTGCCAGCAGGGCAGGGAATTCACCCCTCCACTTT. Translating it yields CASRAGNSPLHF.

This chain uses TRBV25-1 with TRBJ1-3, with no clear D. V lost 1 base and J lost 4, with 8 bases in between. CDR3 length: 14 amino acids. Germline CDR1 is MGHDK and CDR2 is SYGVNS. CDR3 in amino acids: CASSEFQQGNTIYF. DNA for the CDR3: TGTGCCAGCAGTGAATTTCAACAGGGAAACACCATATATTTT.

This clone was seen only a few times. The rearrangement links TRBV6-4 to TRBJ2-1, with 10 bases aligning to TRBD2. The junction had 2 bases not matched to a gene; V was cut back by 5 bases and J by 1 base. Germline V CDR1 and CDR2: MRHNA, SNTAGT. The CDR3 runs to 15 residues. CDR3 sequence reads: CASSLTSGSYNEQFF. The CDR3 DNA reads TGTGCCAGCAGTTTGACTAGCGGGTCCTACAATGAGCAGTTCTTC.

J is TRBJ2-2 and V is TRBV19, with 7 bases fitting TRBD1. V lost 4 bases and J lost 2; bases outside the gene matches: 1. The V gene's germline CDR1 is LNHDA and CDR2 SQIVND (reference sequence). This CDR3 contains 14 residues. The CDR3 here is CASSRDSNTGELFF. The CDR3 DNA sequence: TGTGCCAGTAGTAGGGACAGTAACACCGGGGAGCTGTTTTTT.

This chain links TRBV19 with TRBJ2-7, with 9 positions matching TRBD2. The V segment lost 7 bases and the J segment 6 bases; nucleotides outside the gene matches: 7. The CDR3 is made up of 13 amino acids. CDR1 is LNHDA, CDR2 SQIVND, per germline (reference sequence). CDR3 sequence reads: CASKASGVGEQYF. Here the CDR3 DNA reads TGTGCCAGTAAGGCTAGCGGGGTGGGCGAGCAGTACTTC.

The CDR3, as DNA: TGTGCCAGCAGTTTCCTTAGCGGGGGGACCGACAATGAGCAGTTCTTC. Translating gives CASSFLSGGTDNEQFF. V gene TRBV27 combines with J gene TRBJ2-1; 10 bases fit TRBD2. The CDR3 covers 16 residues. The J segment lost 5 bases and the V segment lost 3 bases, leaving 7 bases of the junction unmatched. The germline V gene encodes CDR1 MNHEY and CDR2 SMNVEV (reference sequence).

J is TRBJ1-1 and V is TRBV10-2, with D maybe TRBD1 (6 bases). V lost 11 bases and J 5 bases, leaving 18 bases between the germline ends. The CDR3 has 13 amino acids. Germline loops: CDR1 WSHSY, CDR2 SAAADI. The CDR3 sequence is CACQRGGFTEAFF. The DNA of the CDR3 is TGCGCCTGCCAAAGGGGGGGTTTTACTGAAGCTTTCTTT.

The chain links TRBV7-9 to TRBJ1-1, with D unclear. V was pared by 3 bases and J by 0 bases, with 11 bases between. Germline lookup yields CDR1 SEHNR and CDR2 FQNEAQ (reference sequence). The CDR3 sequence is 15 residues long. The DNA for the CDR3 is TGTGCCAGCAGCTTGAGGACCGGGATGAACACTGAAGCTTTCTTT. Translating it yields CASSLRTGMNTEAFF.

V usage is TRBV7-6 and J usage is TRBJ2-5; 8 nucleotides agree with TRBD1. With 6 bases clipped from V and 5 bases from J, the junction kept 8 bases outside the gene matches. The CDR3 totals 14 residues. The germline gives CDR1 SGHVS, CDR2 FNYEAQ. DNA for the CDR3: TGTGCCAGCAGGCGACAGGGGCTCCAGGAGACCCAGTACTTC. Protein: CASRRQGLQETQYF.

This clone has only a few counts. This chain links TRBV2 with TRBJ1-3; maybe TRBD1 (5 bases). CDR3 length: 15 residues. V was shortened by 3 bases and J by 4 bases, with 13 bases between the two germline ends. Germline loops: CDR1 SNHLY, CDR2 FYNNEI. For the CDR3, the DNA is TGTGCCAGCAGTGAGTCAGGGCCGGCCGGAAACACCATATATTTT. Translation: CASSESGPAGNTIYF.

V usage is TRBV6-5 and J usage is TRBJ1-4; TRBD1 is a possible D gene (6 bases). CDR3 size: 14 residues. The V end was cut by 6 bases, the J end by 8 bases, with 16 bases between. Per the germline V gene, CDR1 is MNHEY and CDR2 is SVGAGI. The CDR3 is CASRPRGISEKLFF. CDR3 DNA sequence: TGTGCCAGCAGGCCCAGGGGTATTTCGGAAAAACTGTTTTTT.

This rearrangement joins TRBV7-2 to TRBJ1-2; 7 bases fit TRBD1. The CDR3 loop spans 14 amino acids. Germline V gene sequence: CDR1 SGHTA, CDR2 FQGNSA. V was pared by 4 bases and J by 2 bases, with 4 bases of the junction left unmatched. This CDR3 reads CASSSGTVNYGYTF. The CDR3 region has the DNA TGTGCCAGCAGCTCCGGGACAGTCAACTATGGCTACACCTTC.

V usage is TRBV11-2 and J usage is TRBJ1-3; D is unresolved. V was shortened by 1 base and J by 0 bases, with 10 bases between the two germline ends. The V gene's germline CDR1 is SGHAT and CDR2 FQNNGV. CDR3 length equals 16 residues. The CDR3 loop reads CASSLVPSTSGNTIYF. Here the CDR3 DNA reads TGTGCCAGCAGCTTAGTTCCTTCTACCTCTGGAAACACCATATATTTT.

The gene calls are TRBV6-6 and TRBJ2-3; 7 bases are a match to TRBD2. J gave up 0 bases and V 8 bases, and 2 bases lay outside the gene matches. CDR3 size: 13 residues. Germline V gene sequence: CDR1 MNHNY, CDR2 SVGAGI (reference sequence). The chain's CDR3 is CASLAASTDTQYF. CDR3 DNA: TGTGCCAGCCTAGCGGCTAGCACAGATACGCAGTATTTT.

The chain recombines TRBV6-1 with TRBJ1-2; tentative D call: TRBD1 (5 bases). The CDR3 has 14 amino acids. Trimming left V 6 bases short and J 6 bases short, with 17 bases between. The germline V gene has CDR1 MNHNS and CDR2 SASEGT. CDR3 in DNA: TGTGCCAGCAGCGCCCGGGGGAGGGTGGATGGCTACACCTTC. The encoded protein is CASSARGRVDGYTF.

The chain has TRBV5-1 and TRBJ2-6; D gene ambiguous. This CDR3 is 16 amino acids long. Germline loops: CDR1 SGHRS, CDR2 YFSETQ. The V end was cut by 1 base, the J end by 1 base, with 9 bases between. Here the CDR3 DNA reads TGCGCCAGCAGCTTGCCCCTTTTATCTGGGGCCAACGTCCTGACTTTC. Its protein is CASSLPLLSGANVLTF. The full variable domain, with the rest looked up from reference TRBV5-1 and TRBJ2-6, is KAGVTQTPRYLIKTRGQQVTLSCSPISGHRSVSWYQQTPGQGLQFLFEYFSETQRNKGNFPGRFSGRQFSNSRSEMNVSTLELGDSALYLCASSLPLLSGANVLTFGAGSRLTVL.

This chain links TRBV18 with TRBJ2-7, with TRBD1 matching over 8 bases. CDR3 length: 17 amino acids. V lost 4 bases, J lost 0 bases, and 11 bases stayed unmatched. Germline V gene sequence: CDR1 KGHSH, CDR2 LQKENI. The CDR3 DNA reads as TGTGCCAGCTCACTAATCCGGGACAGGTCTGTCTCCTACGAGCAGTACTTC. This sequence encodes CASSLIRDRSVSYEQYF.

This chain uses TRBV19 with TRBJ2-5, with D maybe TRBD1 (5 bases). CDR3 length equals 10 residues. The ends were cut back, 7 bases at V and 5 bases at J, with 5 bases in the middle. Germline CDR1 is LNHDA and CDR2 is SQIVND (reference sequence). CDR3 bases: TGTGCCAGTAAGGGGGAGACCCAGTACTTC. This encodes CASKGETQYF.